The clone carrying this TCR beta chain appeared once. Under the authors' procedure: From reference gene primer amplification, estimates of nucleated cell counts were derived. Clones were read by immunoSEQ multiplex PCR, and TCRdb kept only the in-frame ones, dropping some. The DNA was the basis for D and trimming; V, J and clone size are from that table. The repertoire includes some 90,000 clones, approximately 86% of them detected once, and 0.95% to 1.5% sits in the top ten. These data originate in a study of blood T cell repertoires in COVID-19. Overall study context: Acute and convalescent COVID-19 specimens originated in the United States, Italy and Spain.

The sample was peripheral blood. The TCR was taken from a man older than 75 with active or convalescent COVID-19.

The CDR3, as DNA: TGTGCCAGCTCGGCTAGCGGAAACACCGGGGAGCTGTTTTTT. Amino acid sequence: CASSASGNTGELFF. The chain joins TRBV7-3 to TRBJ2-2, with 7 bases that match TRBD2. In germline, CDR1 is SGHTA, CDR2 FQGTGA. V lost 8 bases and J lost 2; bases outside the gene matches: 5. The CDR3 has 14 amino acids.